This T cell receptor beta chain was captured by sequencing in a study of early T cells in non-severe SARS-CoV-2 infection. Study overall: Chains were unpaired, as sequencing was done on bulk RNA from unsorted whole blood. General study results and limits: A preference for anti-spike CD8 responses marked VDJdb matching, which missed private and CD4 specificities.

The length of the CDR3 is 17 residues. Germline values: CDR1 ENHRY, CDR2 SYGVKD. V shed 0 bases and J 3 bases; nucleotides not matched to a gene: 11. As for this clonotype: Its antigen is not identified.

Individual cDNA molecules were tagged with unique molecular identifiers, the study reported. TCRdb re-called the 5' RACE reads through MiXCR, storing one row per CDR3 protein. The repertoire consists of roughly 120,000 distinct CDR3 sequences, with roughly an eighth occurring once and the leading ten covering less than 4.5%. Sample: whole blood, taken at baseline. The receptor's source is an adult who was a healthcare worker with PCR-confirmed SARS-CoV-2 infection or an uninfected control (not recorded which). This chain connects TRBV10-3 to TRBJ2-7, with 7 nucleotides matching TRBD1. The CDR3 DNA is TGTGCCATCAGTGAGTCAAGTCCGGGACAGCGAATCTACGAGCAGTACTTC. Translation gives CAISESSPGQRIYEQYF.